The 28 T cell receptor beta chains given below trace back to one sample, sequenced in a study of blood T cells in healthy people across ages. Then a second PCR, running about 6 to 11 cycles, was carried out with a sample-barcoded 5' primer and a J-beta primer mix. MiXCR was run by TCRdb on the 5' RACE reads, yielding one entry per CDR3 protein. The sample lists hundreds of thousands of distinct CDR3 sequences; more than 20% were seen once. Sequenced input: blood. The receptor set was obtained from a man in his 70s in good health.

This clonotype was found a few times. Its ends do not fully match the called genes, so a read error is possible. CDR3 coding DNA: TGCGCCAGCAGCTTGGAAGGGACATCTGGAAACACTATATATTTT. It specifies CASSLEGTSGNTIYF. The chain links TRBV5-1 to TRBJ1-3, with TRBD1 as a possible D gene (6 bases). CDR1 and CDR2 (germline): SGHRS, YFSETQ. The CDR3 is 15 residues long.

This clonotype has a handful of counts. The chain carries TRBV25-1 and TRBJ2-1; 7 bases are shared with TRBD2. The CDR3 length is 16 residues. Germline assignment: CDR1 MGHDK and CDR2 SYGVNS. V trimming: 6 bases; J trimming: 1 base; junction bases outside the gene matches: 9. CDR3 in amino acids: CASSEAGGRSYNEQFF. CDR3 coding DNA: TGTGCCAGCAGCGAAGCTGGCGGGAGATCCTACAATGAGCAGTTCTTC.

Turning to this clonotype: A read error may explain this, as a much larger clone is one base away. The chain links TRBV20-1 to TRBJ2-5; TRBD2 might be the D (6 bases). The CDR3 sequence is 15 residues long. In germline, CDR1 is DFQATT, CDR2 SNEGSKA (reference sequence). CDR3 bases: TGCAGTGCCCGATACCGCCCGGGACTTCAAGAGACCCAGCACTTC. This sequence encodes CSARYRPGLQETQHF.

The J gene is TRBJ2-1, the V gene TRBV3-1, with D perhaps TRBD2 (6 bases). The CDR3 has 15 amino acids. Germline V gene lookup returns CDR1 LGHDT and CDR2 YNNKEL (reference sequence). With 3 bases removed from V and 0 bases from J, the gap between germline ends came to 9 bases. CDR3 in amino acids: CASSQRRDSYNEQFF. For the CDR3, the DNA is TGTGCCAGCAGCCAGAGGAGGGACTCCTACAATGAGCAGTTCTTC.

Many counts were recorded for this clonotype. The chain employs TRBV4-2 and TRBJ2-7; D is unclear. V dropped 0 bases and J dropped 4 bases, with 10 bases sitting between them. The CDR3 spans 14 residues. Germline V gene sequence: CDR1 LGHNA, CDR2 YNFKEQ. The CDR3 DNA is TGTGCCAGCAGCCAAGAGGTCCGTCGTTACGAGCAGTACTTC. It yields the protein CASSQEVRRYEQYF.

This clonotype has a handful of counts. V is TRBV6-1 and J is TRBJ2-5, with 9 bases fitting TRBD1. The better agreement between TRBJ2-7 and the DNA end casts doubt on the J call. The CDR3 contains 15 residues. Germline CDR1 MNHNS, CDR2 SASEGT. CDR3 protein: CASSAGGTGNNEQYF. CDR3 DNA: TGTGCCAGCAGTGCTGGCGGGACAGGGAACAACGAGCAGTACTTC.

This sequence joins TRBV20-1 and TRBJ2-7; 9 bases line up with TRBD1. The CDR3 totals 14 residues. Germline V gene lookup returns CDR1 DFQATT and CDR2 SNEGSKA (reference sequence). V lost 2 bases, J lost 3 bases, and 5 bases stayed unmatched. Here the CDR3 DNA reads TGCAGTGCTAGAAGAGGGACAGGGAGCTACGAGCAGTACTTC. Residues: CSARRGTGSYEQYF.

This clonotype turned up a few times. CDR3 sequence (DNA): TGTGCCAGCAGCACACTAGCGGGAGTGGGAGATGAGCAGTTCTTC. Translating gives CASSTLAGVGDEQFF. The chain is built from TRBV7-8 and TRBJ2-7, with 11 bases that match TRBD2. The J call may be in error: the DNA end matches TRBJ2-1 better. Per germline, CDR1 SGHVS and CDR2 FQNEAQ. The CDR3 extends over 15 amino acids.

CDR3 nucleotide sequence: TGTGCCAGCAGAGAACAGGGTGAAGCTTTCTTT. This codes for CASREQGEAFF. The J gene is TRBJ1-1, the V gene TRBV28, with D possibly matching TRBD1 (6 bases). V was shortened by 6 bases and J by 7 bases, with 9 bases between the two germline ends. This CDR3 region has 11 residues. CDR1 is MDHEN, CDR2 SYDVKM, per germline.

This clonotype was seen a few times. The rearrangement links TRBV7-9 to TRBJ2-5; TRBD1 matches 7 bases. The germline V gene encodes CDR1 SEHNR and CDR2 FQNEAQ (reference sequence). The V segment lost 6 bases and the J segment 11 bases; nucleotides outside the gene matches: 9. The CDR3 extends over 12 amino acids. CDR3 in DNA: TGTGCCAGCAGTTCGACAGGGTCTCAGCAGTACTTC. Its protein is CASSSTGSQQYF.

This clonotype appeared a single time. The chain combines TRBV20-1 with TRBJ2-3; 11 bases agree with TRBD2. Trimming at V came to 5 bases and at J to 5 bases, leaving 6 bases not matched to a gene. CDR3 length equals 14 residues. CDR1 and CDR2 from the germline V gene are DFQATT and SNEGSKA (reference sequence). CDR3 in DNA: TGCAGTGCTCGTAGCGGGAGGGTCGAAGATACGCAGTATTTT. Translated: CSARSGRVEDTQYF.

This clonotype was detected only a few times. The genes are TRBV13 and TRBJ2-2, with 9 bases that match TRBD2. Germline CDR1 reads PRHDT; CDR2 reads FYEKMQ (reference sequence). The trim removed 4 bases at V and 4 bases at J, leaving 7 bases unmatched. The CDR3 has 16 amino acids. CDR3 DNA sequence: TGTGCCAGCAGCTCAGGTGGCGGGAGGGTCACCGGGGAGCTGTTTTTT. It translates to CASSSGGGRVTGELFF.

The chain couples TRBV10-3 to TRBJ2-3, with a possible D match to TRBD1 (6 bases). The CDR3 has 17 amino acids. The ends were cut back, 5 bases at V and 5 bases at J, with 23 bases in the middle. CDR1 and CDR2 from the germline V gene are ENHRY and SYGVKD. The DNA for the CDR3 is TGTGCCATCAGTTACAAAACAGGGATACCCGACCTAGATACGCAGTATTTT. Protein sequence: CAISYKTGIPDLDTQYF.

CDR3 amino acids: CSAREQGSKNIQYF. The DNA of the CDR3 is TGCAGTGCTAGAGAACAGGGGTCCAAAAACATTCAGTACTTC. The chain is built from TRBV20-1 and TRBJ2-4; 7 positions match TRBD1. The CDR3 runs 14 residues. Germline-derived CDR1 and CDR2 are DFQATT and SNEGSKA (reference sequence). The V and J ends lost 0 bases and 2 bases, in that order; junction bases with no gene match: 1.

This clonotype was seen a handful of times. V gene TRBV20-1 combines with J gene TRBJ1-3, with D possibly being TRBD1 (5 bases). Germline V gene data show CDR1 as DFQATT and CDR2 as SNEGSKA (reference sequence). The CDR3 spans 14 residues. Between the trimmed V and J ends, which lost 6 bases and 4 bases, there was a span of 16 bases. CDR3 nucleotides: TGCAGTGCCAGGGACCGTCATCGGGGAAACACCATATATTTT. This encodes CSARDRHRGNTIYF.

This clonotype showed up many times. This chain joins TRBV20-1 and TRBJ2-3; a possible D gene is TRBD2 (6 bases). The CDR3 extends over 15 amino acids. The V gene's germline CDR1 is DFQATT and CDR2 SNEGSKA (reference sequence). V was clipped by 0 bases and J by 5 bases, with 15 bases between them. Here the CDR3 reads CSARDGFGGKDTQYF. CDR3 bases: TGCAGTGCTAGAGATGGGTTTGGGGGGAAAGATACGCAGTATTTT.

This clonotype came up a few times. V usage is TRBV10-3 and J usage is TRBJ2-5, with 10 bases identical to TRBD1. After removal of 10 bases from V and 3 bases from J, the junction contained 5 bases not matched to a gene. In germline, CDR1 is ENHRY, CDR2 SYGVKD. The CDR3 is made up of 13 amino acids. The CDR3 sequence: CASTGTGEETQYF. The CDR3 region has the DNA TGTGCCAGTACCGGGACAGGGGAAGAGACCCAGTACTTC.

The chain carries TRBV7-2 and TRBJ2-5; TRBD2 matches 9 bases. Gene TRBJ2-1 matches the end of the DNA better, so the J call may be wrong. Germline assignment: CDR1 SGHTA and CDR2 FQGNSA. The CDR3 has 15 residues. In DNA, the CDR3 is TGTGCCAGCAGCCCCGCGGGACTAGCTATGAATAAGCAGTTCTTC. This sequence encodes CASSPAGLAMNKQFF.

With respect to this clonotype: Compared with germline, one end of the junction differs, possibly owing to a read error. In DNA form, the CDR3 reads TGTGCCAGCAACCAAGAAGGTAGCGGGAGTTCAGATACGCAGTATTTT. This gives the protein CASNQEGSGSSDTQYF. V and J are TRBV3-1 and TRBJ2-3, with TRBD2 matching 9 bases. Germline V CDR1 and CDR2: LGHDT, YNNKEL (reference sequence). This CDR3 region has 16 residues.

The chain links TRBV4-1 to TRBJ2-7, with D hard to call. This CDR3 comprises 15 residues. Between the trimmed V and J ends, which lost 6 bases and 2 bases, there was a span of 17 bases. Germline V gene sequence: CDR1 MGHRA, CDR2 YSYEKL. The CDR3 sequence is CASSPILTTTYEQYF. In DNA form, the CDR3 reads TGCGCCAGCAGTCCGATCCTGACAACGACCTACGAGCAGTACTTC.

The rearrangement uses TRBV3-1 and TRBJ2-1; 9 bases align to TRBD2. V shed 3 bases, J shed 0 bases, and the junction held 9 bases outside the gene matches. From germline, CDR1 is LGHDT and CDR2 YNNKEL (reference sequence). This CDR3 is built from 18 residues. CDR3 loop: CASSHVGGRVSSYNEQFF. The CDR3 DNA follows: TGTGCCAGCAGCCATGTCGGCGGGAGGGTGAGCTCCTACAATGAGCAGTTCTTC.

This clonotype showed up just a few times. The chain combines TRBV28 with TRBJ2-7; D call uncertain. The V and J ends lost 11 bases and 0 bases respectively, with 17 bases between them. Germline V gene sequence: CDR1 MDHEN, CDR2 SYDVKM. The CDR3 loop spans 14 amino acids. The DNA for the CDR3 is TGTGCCGGTTTGAGCAGGCCGCCCTCCTACGAGCAGTACTTC. Translating gives CAGLSRPPSYEQYF.

This clonotype was seen only a few times. A read error may explain this, as a much larger clone is one base away. The chain carries TRBV5-1 and TRBJ2-5; D possibly uses TRBD1 or TRBD2 (6 bases each). Gene TRBJ2-1 matches the end of the DNA better, so the J call may be wrong. CDR3 length: 14 residues. Germline CDR1 SGHRS, CDR2 YFSETQ. CDR3 nucleotides: TGCGCCAGCAGCTTGGGGGACGGGGGCTCTGCGCAGTTCTTC. Translation gives CASSLGDGGSAQFF.

The CDR3 DNA follows: TGCAGTGCTATAACCTCAGCGGGAGCGTACACAGATACGCAGTATTTT. This sequence encodes CSAITSAGAYTDTQYF. The chain uses TRBV20-1 and TRBJ2-3; TRBD2 aligns across 8 bases. The CDR3 extends over 16 amino acids. In germline, CDR1 is DFQATT, CDR2 SNEGSKA (reference sequence). The junction had 11 bases not matched to a gene; V was cut back by 4 bases and J by 2 bases.

The CDR3 bases are TGCGCCAGCAAAAACTTCGAGGGGGAGACCCAGTACTTC. This translates into CASKNFEGETQYF. This chain connects TRBV5-1 to TRBJ2-5; D is perhaps TRBD1 or TRBD2 (5 bases each). Per the germline V gene, CDR1 is SGHRS and CDR2 is YFSETQ. V lost 6 bases and J 5 bases, leaving 14 bases between the germline ends. This CDR3 is built from 13 residues.

The CDR3 protein is CSVETGGRGEQYF. The CDR3 DNA follows: TGCAGCGTTGAGACGGGAGGCCGCGGGGAGCAGTACTTC. The chain employs TRBV29-1 and TRBJ2-5; 7 nucleotides align to TRBD2. Germline assignment: CDR1 SQVTM and CDR2 ANQGSEA. V dropped 3 bases and J dropped 11; count of bases not matched to a gene: 12. The CDR3 is 13 residues long.

Only a few counts were recorded for this clonotype. The chain uses TRBV5-1 and TRBJ2-7; 14 bases agree with TRBD2. CDR3 length equals 15 residues. The germline V gene encodes CDR1 SGHRS and CDR2 YFSETQ. Trimming took 4 bases from V and 3 from J; bases not matched to a gene: 3. CDR3 loop: CASSAGLAGVYEQYF. The DNA for the CDR3 is TGCGCCAGCAGCGCGGGACTAGCGGGAGTCTACGAGCAGTACTTC.

This clonotype was observed a few times. CDR3 nucleotide sequence: TGCGCCAGCAACGCAGGGGTTAGGCCCCAAGAGACCCAGTACTTC. The encoded protein is CASNAGVRPQETQYF. This sequence joins TRBV5-1 and TRBJ2-5; tentatively, D is TRBD1 (6 bases). CDR3 length: 15 amino acids. The V end was cut by 6 bases, the J end by 1 base, with 16 bases between. Looked up from germline, CDR1 is SGHRS and CDR2 is YFSETQ.